One sample yielded the 26 T cell receptor beta chains listed below, sequenced in a study of T cell changes during pregnancy in multiple sclerosis. Sequenced by immunoSEQ multiplex PCR; TCRdb stores in-frame clones only, minus some. Of approximately 100,000 clones in the sample, roughly 90% were seen once. Sequenced here: peripheral blood, sampled after pregnancy. The receptor source for this set is a female donor with multiple sclerosis, enrolled in a pregnancy study.

This clone was counted once. CDR3: CASSPTGKVSDTQYF. The CDR3 DNA sequence: TGTGCCAGCAGCCCCACAGGGAAGGTCTCGGATACGCAGTATTTT. This chain joins TRBV13 and TRBJ2-3; D possibly corresponds to TRBD1 (6 bases). V was trimmed by 5 bases and J by 6 bases, leaving 18 bases between them. Looked up from germline, CDR1 is PRHDT and CDR2 is FYEKMQ (reference sequence). This CDR3 has 15 residues.

This clone was found a few times. The chain employs TRBV14 and TRBJ2-1; 8 bases map to TRBD2. CDR1 and CDR2 (germline): SGHDN, FVKESK. There are 16 residues in the CDR3. V lost 1 base and J lost 5; bases outside the gene matches: 7. The CDR3 is CASSQVGRGANNEQFF. The CDR3 DNA reads TGTGCCAGCAGCCAAGTTGGGCGGGGGGCTAACAATGAGCAGTTCTTC.

This CDR3 is CASVNRGQRGQPQHF. The CDR3 DNA reads TGTGCCAGCGTGAACAGGGGGCAACGGGGTCAGCCCCAGCATTTT. The gene calls are TRBV21-1 and TRBJ1-5; the table's D gene call, TRBD1, was not cross checked with the DNA. TRBV21-1 is deemed a pseudogene. This CDR3 is 15 amino acids long.

This chain uses TRBV27 with TRBJ2-1; TRBD2 matches 8 bases. This CDR3 spans 16 amino acids. Per germline, CDR1 MNHEY and CDR2 SMNVEV (reference sequence). With 3 bases clipped from V and 7 bases from J, the junction kept 11 bases outside the gene matches. The DNA of the CDR3 is TGTGCCAGCAGTTTGCTCCTAGCGGGCGGCGATAATGAGCAGTTCTTC. It codes for CASSLLLAGGDNEQFF.

J is TRBJ2-7 and V is TRBV11-3, with D unresolved. CDR1 SGHNT and CDR2 YENEEA come from the germline V gene. V was cut by 5 bases and J by 3 bases, with 14 bases left in between. This CDR3 is built from 14 residues. The CDR3 DNA is TGTGCCAGCAGCCCTGGGCCGCCGGTCTACGAGCAGTACTTC. Its protein product is CASSPGPPVYEQYF.

The chain carries TRBV5-1 and TRBJ2-7, with D perhaps matching TRBD2 (6 bases). The V end lost 0 bases, the J end lost 9 bases, and 16 bases lay between the germline ends. The CDR3 is made up of 14 amino acids. The germline V gene has CDR1 SGHRS and CDR2 YFSETQ. The CDR3 region is CASSLAGGTSGQYF. In DNA form, the CDR3 reads TGCGCCAGCAGCTTGGCCGGAGGGACGTCGGGGCAGTACTTC.

The chain uses TRBV2 and TRBJ2-7, with a possible D match to TRBD2 (6 bases). CDR1 is SNHLY, CDR2 FYNNEI, per germline. CDR3 length: 14 amino acids. Trimming removed 1 base from V and 3 bases from J, with 10 bases in between. DNA of the CDR3: TGTGCCAGCAGTGAAGGGGGGGATTACTACGAGCAGTACTTC. This encodes CASSEGGDYYEQYF.

A note on this clone: A read error may account for a junction end that differs from germline. The rearrangement links TRBV13 to TRBJ1-1, with D perhaps TRBD1 (6 bases). This CDR3 spans 17 amino acids. In germline, CDR1 is PRHDT, CDR2 FYEKMQ (reference sequence). The CDR3 DNA follows: TGTGCCAGCAGCTTAGGAGGACAGACTCACTGGAACGCTGAAGCTTTCTTT. This codes for CASSLGGQTHWNAEAFF.

This chain links TRBV9 with TRBJ2-2, with a tentative D call TRBD2 (6 bases). From germline, CDR1 is SGDLS and CDR2 YYNGEE. The V end lost 0 bases, the J end lost 5 bases, and 11 bases lay between the germline ends. The CDR3 is 15 residues long. Here the CDR3 DNA reads TGTGCCAGCAGCGTAGGTCAACGGGGGACCGGGGAGCTGTTTTTT. The encoded protein is CASSVGQRGTGELFF.

The V gene is TRBV6-1, the J gene TRBJ1-2, with D perhaps TRBD1 (6 bases). The germline V and J ends were trimmed by 4 bases and 4 bases, with 13 bases remaining between them. This CDR3 contains 14 residues. The germline gives CDR1 MNHNS, CDR2 SASEGT. CDR3 coding DNA: TGTGCCAGCAGTGGGCACAGGGAAACCTATGGCTACACCTTC. Its translation is CASSGHRETYGYTF.

CDR3 DNA sequence: TGTGCCAGCAGAACCAACAGGAACAATCAGCCCCAGCATTTT. It encodes CASRTNRNNQPQHF. The gene calls are TRBV2 and TRBJ1-5; D may be TRBD1 (5 bases). The CDR3 length is 14 residues. Trimming shortened V by 6 bases and J by 3 bases, and 12 bases separated the two germline ends. Per the germline V gene, CDR1 is SNHLY and CDR2 is FYNNEI. The full variable domain, completed using reference TRBV2 and TRBJ1-5, is EPEVTQTPSHQVTQMGQEVILRCVPISNHLYFYWYRQILGQKVEFLVSFYNNEISEKSEIFDDQFSVERPDGSNFTLKIRSTKLEDSAMYFCASRTNRNNQPQHFGDGTRLSIL.

V gene TRBV4-2 combines with J gene TRBJ2-7; maybe TRBD1 (5 bases). The CDR3 is 16 amino acids. V lost 2 bases and J 0 bases, leaving 14 bases between the germline ends. Per germline, CDR1 LGHNA and CDR2 YNFKEQ. The CDR3 DNA reads as TGTGCCAGCAGCCAACATACGCAGGGAAGCTCCTACGAGCAGTACTTC. This codes for CASSQHTQGSSYEQYF.

V and J are TRBV6-5 and TRBJ1-2; perhaps TRBD1 as D (5 bases). V lost 6 bases, J lost 2 bases, and 13 bases lay in between. Per the germline V gene, CDR1 is MNHEY and CDR2 is SVGAGI. The CDR3 length is 14 residues. This CDR3 reads CASSTGGENYGYTF. CDR3 bases: TGTGCCAGCAGCACCGGAGGGGAGAACTATGGCTACACCTTC.

The CDR3 region is CSVEGGGNSYEQYF. CDR3 nucleotide sequence: TGCAGCGTTGAAGGGGGAGGGAACAGTTACGAGCAGTACTTC. The gene calls are TRBV29-1 and TRBJ2-7; 7 nucleotides line up with TRBD2. Germline CDR1 is SQVTM and CDR2 is ANQGSEA. J gave up 4 bases and V 1 base, and 7 bases lay outside the gene matches. The CDR3 runs 14 residues.

The chain combines TRBV2 with TRBJ2-7; D may be TRBD2 (6 bases). The V end was cut by 9 bases, the J end by 1 base, with 13 bases between. CDR3 length: 13 residues. From germline, CDR1 is SNHLY and CDR2 FYNNEI. This CDR3 is CASEDGLSYEQYF. The CDR3 region has the DNA TGTGCCAGTGAGGACGGACTATCCTACGAGCAGTACTTC.

This clone came up once. The J gene is TRBJ1-5, the V gene TRBV29-1; D not resolved. Trimming took off 5 bases at V and 0 bases at J, with 11 bases between the two ends. Germline-derived CDR1 and CDR2 are SQVTM and ANQGSEA. This CDR3 is built from 14 residues. Here the CDR3 reads CSVSTGYSNQPQHF. DNA of the CDR3: TGCAGCGTTTCGACGGGGTATAGCAATCAGCCCCAGCATTTT.

V and J are TRBV19 and TRBJ1-5; 7 positions agree with TRBD1. Trimming at V came to 2 bases and at J to 6 bases, leaving 13 bases not matched to a gene. The germline gives CDR1 LNHDA, CDR2 SQIVND (reference sequence). CDR3 length equals 17 residues. CDR3 residues: CASSILPETGWGQPQHF. The CDR3 DNA reads TGTGCCAGTAGTATACTCCCTGAGACAGGGTGGGGTCAGCCCCAGCATTTT.

The V call is TRBV27, the J call TRBJ1-2, with 7 bases identical to TRBD1. The germline V gene encodes CDR1 MNHEY and CDR2 SMNVEV (reference sequence). V dropped 5 bases and J dropped 6; count of bases not matched to a gene: 12. The CDR3 has 15 residues. CDR3 DNA sequence: TGTGCCAGCAGTCCACAGGGGTTCGGACCAGATGGCTACACCTTC. It is translated as CASSPQGFGPDGYTF.

V is TRBV27 and J is TRBJ2-3; 9 bases are a match to TRBD2. There are 16 residues in the CDR3. The V gene end was trimmed by 2 bases and the J gene end by 6 bases; junction bases not matched to a gene: 9. Germline CDR1 reads MNHEY; CDR2 reads SMNVEV (reference sequence). In nucleotides, the CDR3 is TGTGCCAGCAGTTTAGCGGGGGGGCCCCAGGGGGATACGCAGTATTTT. This codes for CASSLAGGPQGDTQYF.

J is TRBJ2-1 and V is TRBV27; tentative D call: TRBD1 (5 bases). CDR1 is MNHEY and CDR2 is SMNVEV in the germline V gene (reference sequence). CDR3 size: 15 residues. This chain's CDR3 is CVVRTGPINYNEQFF. The CDR3 DNA follows: TGTGTGGTAAGAACAGGTCCCATCAACTACAATGAGCAGTTCTTC.

The V gene is TRBV19, the J gene TRBJ1-4, with D possibly being TRBD1 (5 bases). Germline CDR1 is LNHDA and CDR2 is SQIVND (reference sequence). The CDR3 extends over 13 amino acids. V gave up 5 bases and J gave up 8 bases, with 12 bases separating them. CDR3 residues: CASSWQGAEKLFF. CDR3 DNA: TGTGCCAGTAGTTGGCAGGGTGCCGAAAAACTGTTTTTT.

V gene TRBV5-4 combines with J gene TRBJ2-7; no reliable D call. V lost 1 base, J lost 0 bases, and 11 bases lay in between. There are 15 residues in the CDR3. The germline CDR1 and CDR2 sequences are SGHNT and YYREEE (reference sequence). Written as DNA, the CDR3 is TGTGCCAGCAGCTTGCGGTCGGTTAGCTCCTACGAGCAGTACTTC. This encodes CASSLRSVSSYEQYF.

This clone was observed a single time. The chain uses TRBV6-1 and TRBJ2-3; 10 bases fit TRBD2. The J segment lost 1 base and the V segment lost 3 bases, leaving 7 bases of the junction unmatched. Looked up from germline, CDR1 is MNHNS and CDR2 is SASEGT. The CDR3 runs 17 residues. The CDR3 DNA is TGTGCCAGCAGTGAGTTAAAAGGACTAGCGGGCACAGATACGCAGTATTTT. It specifies CASSELKGLAGTDTQYF.

This clone was found a few times. This chain connects TRBV27 to TRBJ2-2, with a possible D match to TRBD1 (5 bases). The V end lost 4 bases, the J end lost 6 bases, and 12 bases lay between the germline ends. The germline gives CDR1 MNHEY, CDR2 SMNVEV (reference sequence). There are 14 residues in the CDR3. The CDR3 loop is CASSSTQGAGELFF. The DNA of the CDR3 is TGTGCCAGCAGTTCGACGCAGGGTGCCGGGGAGCTGTTTTTT.

The chain couples TRBV29-1 to TRBJ1-2, with D uncertain. This CDR3 is 12 amino acids long. Germline values: CDR1 SQVTM, CDR2 ANQGSEA. V lost 1 base to trimming and J lost 6 bases, with 9 bases between them. The CDR3 sequence is CSVEGAGDGYTF. CDR3 DNA: TGCAGCGTTGAAGGGGCCGGGGATGGCTACACCTTC.

This sequence joins TRBV18 and TRBJ2-3; 7 positions agree with TRBD1. J lost 11 bases, V lost 3 bases, and 8 bases had no gene match. CDR1 is KGHSH and CDR2 is LQKENI in the germline V gene. The CDR3 has 13 residues. DNA of the CDR3: TGTGCCAGCTCACCGTACTCCGGGACAGAGCAGTATTTT. Residues: CASSPYSGTEQYF. Together with reference TRBV18 and TRBJ2-3, the CDR3 gives the full variable domain: NAGVMQNPRHLVRRRGQEARLRCSPMKGHSHVYWYRQLPEEGLKFMVYLQKENIIDESGMPKERFSAEFPKEGPSILRIQQVVRGDSAAYFCASSPYSGTEQYFGPGTRLTVL.